These T cell receptor beta chains were read from a single sample in a study of shared clonotypes between healthy human individuals. Only in-frame clones appear in the TCRdb table, and some are missing; sequencing was by immunoSEQ multiplex PCR. The sample carries 2 million to 2.5 million clones, just under 95% recorded once. The sequencing sample was made of naive CD4+ T cells from PBMCs. These receptors all stem from a man between 18 and 35 years old in good health. Some clones in this sample may be carry-over from other donors' samples. The CDR3 runs from the conserved cysteine through the conserved F or W. Each record gives: V gene, D gene, CDR3 length, CDR3 protein. A D gene is named only where the DNA matches it firmly.

v_call: TRBV19; d_call: TRBD2; cdr3_length: 14; cdr3_aa: CASSISGSNYEQYF
v_call: TRBV9; d_call: .; cdr3_length: 14; cdr3_aa: CASSEQGEVQPQHF
v_call: TRBV18; d_call: TRBD2; cdr3_length: 15; cdr3_aa: CASSPLGLAGNEQFF
v_call: TRBV7-7; d_call: TRBD1; cdr3_length: 17; cdr3_aa: CASSPLGQGSMNTEAFF
v_call: TRBV4-1; d_call: TRBD2; cdr3_length: 15; cdr3_aa: CASRQTSGKLNEQFF
v_call: TRBV7-9; d_call: .; cdr3_length: 15; cdr3_aa: CASSLGGLRYYEQYF
v_call: TRBV6-6; d_call: .; cdr3_length: 14; cdr3_aa: CASNRQPSTGELFF
v_call: TRBV7-8; d_call: .; cdr3_length: 14; cdr3_aa: CASSLVGTLETQYF
v_call: TRBV27; d_call: .; cdr3_length: 15; cdr3_aa: CASGSFMSSYNEQFF
v_call: TRBV6-1; d_call: .; cdr3_length: 14; cdr3_aa: CASSDFRVGQPQHF
v_call: TRBV6-1; d_call: .; cdr3_length: 15; cdr3_aa: CASSISGPSTDTQYF
v_call: TRBV18; d_call: TRBD2; cdr3_length: 16; cdr3_aa: CASSPPGSGRAYEQFF
v_call: TRBV28; d_call: .; cdr3_length: 14; cdr3_aa: CASGPLLPALGYTF
v_call: TRBV5-7; d_call: .; cdr3_length: 13; cdr3_aa: CASSWTSPYGYTF
v_call: TRBV7-3; d_call: .; cdr3_length: 15; cdr3_aa: CASSRERTTYNEQFF
v_call: TRBV6-5; d_call: TRBD1; cdr3_length: 13; cdr3_aa: CASTGQGSEKLFF
v_call: TRBV7-3; d_call: TRBD2; cdr3_length: 14; cdr3_aa: CASSSRGRDPEQFF
v_call: TRBV19; d_call: .; cdr3_length: 14; cdr3_aa: CASSISRERLVQYF
v_call: TRBV28; d_call: TRBD1; cdr3_length: 15; cdr3_aa: CASSSTGEGGGEQYF
v_call: TRBV5-4; d_call: TRBD2; cdr3_length: 16; cdr3_aa: CASSLRTSGSTDTQYF
v_call: TRBV7-9; d_call: TRBD1; cdr3_length: 14; cdr3_aa: CASSQQGAHDTQYF
v_call: TRBV7-2; d_call: .; cdr3_length: 13; cdr3_aa: CASSLGQGIGYTF
v_call: TRBV28; d_call: .; cdr3_length: 15; cdr3_aa: CASRLDPNSGNTIYF
v_call: TRBV6-1; d_call: TRBD2; cdr3_length: 14; cdr3_aa: CASSVAGGYNEQFF
v_call: TRBV7-3; d_call: .; cdr3_length: 13; cdr3_aa: CASSSSFRSEQYF
v_call: TRBV5-1; d_call: .; cdr3_length: 14; cdr3_aa: CASSLVVAQETQYF
v_call: TRBV1; d_call: .; cdr3_length: 13; cdr3_aa: CTSSQENRSEQYF
v_call: TRBV5-1; d_call: .; cdr3_length: 15; cdr3_aa: CASSRGLDANYGYTF
v_call: TRBV9; d_call: TRBD1; cdr3_length: 12; cdr3_aa: CASSSTGDTQYF
v_call: TRBV18; d_call: .; cdr3_length: 14; cdr3_aa: CASSFSGKNTEAFF
v_call: TRBV13; d_call: .; cdr3_length: 15; cdr3_aa: CASRTGLMNTGELFF
v_call: TRBV7-8; d_call: .; cdr3_length: 17; cdr3_aa: CASSLSIRDTTYNEQFF
v_call: TRBV4-3; d_call: .; cdr3_length: 13; cdr3_aa: CASSQDRRYGYTF
v_call: TRBV4-2; d_call: .; cdr3_length: 16; cdr3_aa: CASSQDGDKLYNEQFF
v_call: TRBV11-3; d_call: TRBD2; cdr3_length: 15; cdr3_aa: CASSPGTSGVDTQYF
v_call: TRBV29-1; d_call: .; cdr3_length: 12; cdr3_aa: CSVVTGTNIQYF
v_call: TRBV6-4; d_call: .; cdr3_length: 14; cdr3_aa: CASSDAAGVKGYTF
v_call: TRBV18; d_call: .; cdr3_length: 14; cdr3_aa: CASSPGAANEKLFF
v_call: TRBV19; d_call: .; cdr3_length: 13; cdr3_aa: CASRDQGANTIYF
v_call: TRBV7-6; d_call: TRBD2; cdr3_length: 16; cdr3_aa: CARADLAGGHTGELFF
v_call: TRBV7-3; d_call: .; cdr3_length: 13; cdr3_aa: CASSLQASSTQYF
v_call: TRBV11-2; d_call: TRBD2; cdr3_length: 16; cdr3_aa: CASSHSPSGRANEQFF
v_call: TRBV9; d_call: TRBD1; cdr3_length: 18; cdr3_aa: CASSPRPGTGRVGDTQYF
v_call: TRBV30; d_call: .; cdr3_length: 12; cdr3_aa: CAWSLQGIEAFF
v_call: TRBV7-2; d_call: .; cdr3_length: 13; cdr3_aa: CASSLGRAYEQYF
v_call: TRBV6-5; d_call: .; cdr3_length: 14; cdr3_aa: CASSGGYSNQPQHF
v_call: TRBV5-4; d_call: TRBD1; cdr3_length: 15; cdr3_aa: CASSWGTGEGQPQHF
v_call: TRBV2; d_call: TRBD2; cdr3_length: 15; cdr3_aa: CASSQTTSGAGELFF
v_call: TRBV5-4; d_call: TRBD2; cdr3_length: 16; cdr3_aa: CASSLRAGGGEETQYF
v_call: TRBV7-3; d_call: TRBD2; cdr3_length: 14; cdr3_aa: CASSLTSGQETQYF
v_call: TRBV6-1; d_call: TRBD1; cdr3_length: 15; cdr3_aa: CASTTGRQGLNEQFF
v_call: TRBV6-5; d_call: .; cdr3_length: 14; cdr3_aa: CASSYEGGTDTQYF
v_call: TRBV27; d_call: .; cdr3_length: 13; cdr3_aa: CASRKAGGDTIYF
v_call: TRBV7-2; d_call: TRBD2; cdr3_length: 17; cdr3_aa: CASSARGAGGPAGELFF
v_call: TRBV4-3; d_call: TRBD1; cdr3_length: 14; cdr3_aa: CASSHLDRGQEQYF
v_call: TRBV6-5; d_call: TRBD2; cdr3_length: 16; cdr3_aa: CASSSKTSGRRYEQYF
v_call: TRBV6-5; d_call: .; cdr3_length: 15; cdr3_aa: CASSLARHPGETQYF
v_call: TRBV11-2; d_call: .; cdr3_length: 17; cdr3_aa: CASSLDLSVQATYGYTF
v_call: TRBV4-1; d_call: .; cdr3_length: 17; cdr3_aa: CASSQRLLAGWDQPQHF